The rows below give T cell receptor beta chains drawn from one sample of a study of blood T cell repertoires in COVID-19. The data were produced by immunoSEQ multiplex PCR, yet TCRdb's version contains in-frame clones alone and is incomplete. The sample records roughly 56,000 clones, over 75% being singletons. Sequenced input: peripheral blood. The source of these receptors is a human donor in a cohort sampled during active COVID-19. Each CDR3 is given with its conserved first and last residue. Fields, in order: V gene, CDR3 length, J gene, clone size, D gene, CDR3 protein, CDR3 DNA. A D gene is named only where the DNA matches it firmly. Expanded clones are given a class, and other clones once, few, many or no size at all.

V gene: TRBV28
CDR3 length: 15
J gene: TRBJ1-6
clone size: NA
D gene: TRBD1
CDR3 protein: CASSLQTGGYSPLHF
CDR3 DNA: TGTGCCAGCAGTCTACAGACAGGGGGCTATTCACCCCTCCACTTT

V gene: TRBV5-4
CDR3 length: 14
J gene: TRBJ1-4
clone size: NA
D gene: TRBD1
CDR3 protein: CASSGQGRDEKLFF
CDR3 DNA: TGTGCCAGCAGCGGACAGGGCAGGGATGAAAAACTGTTTTTT

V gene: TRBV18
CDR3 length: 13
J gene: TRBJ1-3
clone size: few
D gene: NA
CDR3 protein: CASSQGSGNTIYF
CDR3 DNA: TGTGCCAGCTCCCAGGGCTCTGGAAACACCATATATTTT

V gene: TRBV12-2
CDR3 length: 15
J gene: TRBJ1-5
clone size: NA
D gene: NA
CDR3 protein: CASRLDRGGNQPQHF
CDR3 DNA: TGTGCAAGTCGCTTAGACAGGGGGGGCAATCAGCCCCAGCATTTT

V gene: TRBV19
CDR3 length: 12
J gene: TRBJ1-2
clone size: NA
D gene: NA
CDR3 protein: CASSPERGGYTF
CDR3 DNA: TGTGCCAGTAGTCCTGAAAGGGGCGGCTACACCTTC

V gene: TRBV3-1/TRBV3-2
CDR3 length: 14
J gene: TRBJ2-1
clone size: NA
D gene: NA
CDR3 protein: CASSQDRTVNEQFF
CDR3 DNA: TGTGCCAGCAGTCAAGATCGAACTGTAAATGAGCAGTTCTTC

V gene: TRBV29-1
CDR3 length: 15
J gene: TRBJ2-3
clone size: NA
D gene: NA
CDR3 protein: CSVRGSLRSTDTQYF
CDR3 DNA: TGCAGCGTACGAGGAAGTCTACGGAGCACAGATACGCAGTATTTT

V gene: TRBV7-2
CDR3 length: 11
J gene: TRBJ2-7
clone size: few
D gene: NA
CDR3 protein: CASSFNYEQYF
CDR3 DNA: TGTGCCAGCAGCTTTAACTACGAGCAGTACTTC

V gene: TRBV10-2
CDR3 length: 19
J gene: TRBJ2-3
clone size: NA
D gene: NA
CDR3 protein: CASSESKLSSERSTDTQYF
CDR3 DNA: TGCGCCAGCAGTGAGTCGAAGTTGTCTAGCGAACGGAGCACAGATACGCAGTATTTT

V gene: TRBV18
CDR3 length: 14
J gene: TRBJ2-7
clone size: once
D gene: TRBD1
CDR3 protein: CASSPRTGSYEQYF
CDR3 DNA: TGTGCCAGCTCACCTAGGACAGGTAGCTACGAGCAGTACTTC

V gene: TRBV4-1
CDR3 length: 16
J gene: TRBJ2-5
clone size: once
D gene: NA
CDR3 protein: CASSPDPGPGGETQYF
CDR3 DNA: TGCGCCAGCAGCCCAGACCCGGGCCCCGGCGGGGAGACCCAGTACTTC

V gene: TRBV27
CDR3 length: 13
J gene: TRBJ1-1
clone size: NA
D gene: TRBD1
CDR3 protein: CASSMGQGGRAFF
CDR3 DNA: TGTGCCAGCAGTATGGGACAGGGAGGCAGGGCTTTCTTT

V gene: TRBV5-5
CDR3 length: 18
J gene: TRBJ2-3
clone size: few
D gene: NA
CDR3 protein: CASSPAVASWTSTDTQYF
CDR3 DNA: TGTGCCAGCAGCCCGGCGGTGGCGTCCTGGACTAGCACAGATACGCAGTATTTT

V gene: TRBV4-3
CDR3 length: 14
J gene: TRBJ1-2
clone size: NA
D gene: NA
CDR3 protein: CASSHRTEDYGYTF
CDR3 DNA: TGCGCCAGCAGCCACCGGACAGAGGACTATGGCTACACCTTC

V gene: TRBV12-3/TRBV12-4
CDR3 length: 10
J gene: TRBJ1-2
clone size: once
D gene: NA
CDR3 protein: CASSGHGYTF
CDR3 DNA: TGTGCCAGCAGTGGACACGGCTACACCTTC

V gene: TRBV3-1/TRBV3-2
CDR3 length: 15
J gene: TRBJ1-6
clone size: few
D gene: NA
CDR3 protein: CASSPGGIENSPLHF
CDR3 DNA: TGTGCCAGCAGCCCCGGAGGGATCGAGAATTCACCCCTCCACTTT

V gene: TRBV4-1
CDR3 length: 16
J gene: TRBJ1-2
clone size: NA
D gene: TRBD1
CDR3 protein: CASSPVRYRGNYGYTF
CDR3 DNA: TGCGCCAGCAGCCCAGTCAGGTACAGGGGGAACTATGGCTACACCTTC